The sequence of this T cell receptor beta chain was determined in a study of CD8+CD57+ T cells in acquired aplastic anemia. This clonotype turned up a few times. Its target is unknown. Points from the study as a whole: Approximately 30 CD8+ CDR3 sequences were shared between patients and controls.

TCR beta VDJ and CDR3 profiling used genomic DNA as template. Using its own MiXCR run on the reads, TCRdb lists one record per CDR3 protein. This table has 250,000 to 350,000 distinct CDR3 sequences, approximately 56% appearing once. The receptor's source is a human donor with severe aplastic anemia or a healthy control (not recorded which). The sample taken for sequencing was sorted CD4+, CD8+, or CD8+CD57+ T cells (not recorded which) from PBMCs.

This CDR3 reads CATSVGTSYNEQFF. In nucleotides, the CDR3 is TGTGCCACCAGTGTTGGGACCTCCTACAATGAGCAGTTCTTC. V usage is TRBV24-1 and J usage is TRBJ2-1, with D perhaps TRBD1 or TRBD2 (5 bases each). This CDR3 is 14 amino acids long. V was trimmed by 5 bases and J by 0 bases, leaving 7 bases between them. Germline V gene data show CDR1 as KGHDR and CDR2 as SFDVKD.